These T cell receptor beta chains were read from a single sample in a study of blood T cells in healthy people across ages. TCRdb re-analysed the 5' RACE reads in MiXCR, keeping a single row per CDR3 protein. This table has some 1.8 million distinct CDR3 sequences, 39% appearing once. The sequenced sample was blood. These receptors were taken from a human donor in good health. CDR3s include the opening cysteine and the closing phenylalanine or tryptophan. The order of the fields is clone size, D gene, V gene, J gene, CDR3 DNA, CDR3 protein. A D gene is named only where the DNA matches it firmly. Some rows have no size entry. The others give once, few or many, or a class for an expanded clone.

few	.	TRBV10-3	TRBJ1-2	TGTGCCATCAGTGGGTCGATGGTAACCAACTATGGCTACACCTTC	CAISGSMVTNYGYTF
few	TRBD1	TRBV12-3/TRBV12-4	TRBJ1-2	TGTGCCAGCAGTCTTCACCGGGACAGGGCCTATGGCTACACCTTC	CASSLHRDRAYGYTF
.	.	TRBV29-1	TRBJ1-1	TGCAGCGCTTCCCTATCCTTTAACACTGAAGCTTTCTTT	CSASLSFNTEAFF
.	.	TRBV12-3/TRBV12-4	TRBJ2-7	TGTGCCAGCAGTTTAACGGAGGGGGCGCGGGAGCGGTACTTC	CASSLTEGARERYF
few	.	TRBV7-2	TRBJ2-7	TGTGCCAGCAGCTTAGATGGGACCCGATACGAGCAGTACTTC	CASSLDGTRYEQYF
.	TRBD1	TRBV5-6	TRBJ2-7	TGTGCCAGAAGCTTGGTTGTCCGCCAGGGGGACGAGCAGTACTTC	CARSLVVRQGDEQYF
.	.	TRBV12-3/TRBV12-4	TRBJ1-1	TGTGCCAGCAGTTTGTTACGAACGAACACTGAAGCTTTCTTT	CASSLLRTNTEAFF
.	.	TRBV9	TRBJ1-2	TGTGCCAGCAGCGCGGAAGGGTATGGCTACACCTTC	CASSAEGYGYTF
.	TRBD1	TRBV20-1	TRBJ2-7	TGCAGTGCTAAAGTAGGGACAGCCTACGAGCAGTACTTC	CSAKVGTAYEQYF
few	.	TRBV10-3	TRBJ2-4	TGTGCCATCAGTGAGTCGTTTGGGACCCGAGAGCAGTACTTC	CAISESFGTREQYF
few	.	TRBV12-3/TRBV12-4	TRBJ2-3	TGTGCCAGCAGTTTAGTCGCAGGGAAGGAGTATTTT	CASSLVAGKEYF
.	TRBD2	TRBV7-2	TRBJ2-7	TGTGCCAGCAGCTTAGCCTTACGGACTAGCGGGGGGGGCCACGAGCAGTACTTC	CASSLALRTSGGGHEQYF
many	.	TRBV7-2	TRBJ1-2	TGTGCCAGCAGCCCTAATTTCCTAGGACAAGGGGATGGCTACACCTTC	CASSPNFLGQGDGYTF
.	.	TRBV7-2	TRBJ2-1	TGTGCCAGCAGCCTCAGGGGGGGGCCGTTGGGGGAGCAGTTCTTC	CASSLRGGPLGEQFF
few	.	TRBV6-6	TRBJ1-1	TGTGCCAGCGTAGACTGGGGAAGTGGCACTGAAGCTTTCTTT	CASVDWGSGTEAFF
few	TRBD2	TRBV9	TRBJ2-5	TGTGCCAGCAGCGTAGGGGGACTAGCGGGCCAAGAGACCCAGTACTTC	CASSVGGLAGQETQYF
.	.	TRBV5-1	TRBJ1-1	TGCGCCAGCAGCTTCGGACTTACGGGCACTGAAGCTTTCTTT	CASSFGLTGTEAFF
.	TRBD2	TRBV5-1	TRBJ2-6	TGCGCCAGCAGCTACCGAGTAGCGGGGAGCTCTGGGGCCAACGTCCTGACTTTC	CASSYRVAGSSGANVLTF
few	TRBD1	TRBV12-3/TRBV12-4	TRBJ2-1	TGTGCCAGCAGAGCACCCCGGGACAGGGCCCACAATGAGCAGTTCTTC	CASRAPRDRAHNEQFF
few	TRBD2	TRBV27	TRBJ2-1	TGTGCCAGCAGTTACCTAGCGGGGGCCGACAATGAGCAGTTCTTC	CASSYLAGADNEQFF
.	.	TRBV7-3	TRBJ2-3	TGTGCCAGCAGCCCCCAGCTTCGCTATACGCAGTATTTT	CASSPQLRYTQYF
.	TRBD2	TRBV7-9	TRBJ2-5	TGTGCCAGCAGCTTAGCGGTCGGAGAGCGGGGACCGCAAGAGACCCAGTACTTC	CASSLAVGERGPQETQYF
.	.	TRBV28	TRBJ1-6	TGTGCCAGCAGTTCTCCAGTCTCCTATAATTCACCCCTCCACTTT	CASSSPVSYNSPLHF
.	TRBD1	TRBV29-1	TRBJ1-1	TGCAGCGTTGACAGGGGGACAGGTTCGAACACTGAAGCTTTCTTT	CSVDRGTGSNTEAFF
.	.	TRBV10-3	TRBJ2-1	TGTGCCTCAGCACGAACTAGCTCGGGCAATGAGCAGTTCTTC	CASARTSSGNEQFF
.	TRBD2	TRBV20-1	TRBJ2-3	TGCAGTGCTTTACCTAGCGGGAGCACAGATACGCAGTATTTT	CSALPSGSTDTQYF
.	.	TRBV6-6	TRBJ2-4	TGTGCCAGCAGTAACCGCGCGGTCCTTGGCAAAAACATTCAGTACTTC	CASSNRAVLGKNIQYF
few	.	TRBV4-3	TRBJ1-5	TGCGCCAGCAGCCAAGGGGTTGTGGGTACGGGTCAGCCCCAGCATTTT	CASSQGVVGTGQPQHF
.	.	TRBV7-2	TRBJ2-1	TGTGCCAGCAGCCCACCGGCTCTGGCCGGTGAGCAGTTCTTC	CASSPPALAGEQFF
few	.	TRBV20-1	TRBJ1-2	TGCAGTGCCGCCCTGGGAGGGGCCTATGGCTACACCTTC	CSAALGGAYGYTF
.	.	TRBV28	TRBJ2-7	TGCGCCAGCATGCGATCAGCGGCGGCGACGCCGCACTACGAGCAGTACTTC	CASMRSAAATPHYEQYF
few	.	TRBV7-2	TRBJ2-4	TGTGCCAGCAGCTTACAGGACAGTTACATTCAGTACTTC	CASSLQDSYIQYF
few	.	TRBV5-1	TRBJ1-1	TGCGCCAGCAGTGACCCTAGAGGAGGCACTGAAGCTTTCTTT	CASSDPRGGTEAFF
.	.	TRBV10-3	TRBJ1-1	TGTGCCAGCTTAGTAGACGGTGAAGCTTTCTTT	CASLVDGEAFF
.	.	TRBV12-3/TRBV12-4	TRBJ1-4	TGTGCCAGCAGTCCACAATCCCCGGGCCGAGGTGAAAAACTGTTTTTT	CASSPQSPGRGEKLFF
.	.	TRBV20-1	TRBJ2-4	TGCAGTGCTAGGGTGGATGGGCCGCAGTACTTC	CSARVDGPQYF
.	.	TRBV5-1	TRBJ2-1	TGCGCCAGCAGCACCCGGTACTCCTCCTCCTACAATGAGCAGTTCTTC	CASSTRYSSSYNEQFF
.	TRBD1	TRBV6-6	TRBJ2-7	TGTGCCAGCAGAACGACAGGGGGCTTCTACGAGCAGTACTTC	CASRTTGGFYEQYF
few	TRBD2	TRBV5-1	TRBJ2-5	TGCGCCAGCAGCTTGGGGACTAGCGGGGGGTCCGCCATCCAAGAGACCCAGTACTTC	CASSLGTSGGSAIQETQYF
.	.	TRBV7-6	TRBJ1-2	TGTGCCAGCAGCTTAATCGGGGGGTTGAAAGGCTACACCTTC	CASSLIGGLKGYTF
.	TRBD1	TRBV6-5	TRBJ2-1	TGTGCCAGCAGCTCCGGACAGGGTGCCATGTATGAGCAGTTCTTC	CASSSGQGAMYEQFF